This paragraph covers one T cell receptor (beta chain) sequence. Its antigen is unknown. These data belong to a study of CD8+ T cells in alopecia areata. Findings and caveats of the study: Persistence of many expanded lesional clones was seen in scalp and blood during tofacitinib.

RNA was isolated and reverse transcribed to cDNA, the sequencing template. Repertoires were generated with immunoSEQ multiplex PCR, while TCRdb's copy carries only in-frame clones and drops some. This table has about 190,000 clones, more than 50% appearing once. This CDR3 spans 15 amino acids. The germline V gene encodes CDR1 LNHDA and CDR2 SQIVND (reference sequence). Trimming removed 11 bases from V and 2 bases from J, with 21 bases in between. Treatment given: oral pan-JAK inhibitor, 5-10 mg twice daily. The chain has TRBV19 and TRBJ2-5, with D possibly matching TRBD2 (7 bases). This clonotype originated in a human donor with alopecia areata. Source: CD4+ T cells sorted from blood, taken at week 24, from a patient treated with tofacitinib. The CDR3 nucleotides are TGTGCCCCTGCCGACGGGGGGCCCAAACAAGAGACCCAGTACTTC. This gives the protein CAPADGGPKQETQYF.